One TCR beta chain is described in this entry. Its antigen is as yet unknown. CDR3 length: 14 amino acids. Germline CDR1 is SEHNR and CDR2 is FQNEAQ (reference sequence). Trimming stripped 5 bases from V and 4 bases from J, with 11 bases between. Generated by immunoSEQ multiplex PCR, the TCRdb table keeps only in-frame clones and is missing some. Here the sample spans some 150,000 clones, roughly 93% being singletons. These data come from a study of T cell responses to AZD1222 COVID-19 vaccine. Study outcomes and limitations: It was only after the peak T cell response that any repertoires were sampled. Seropositive at baseline were only a handful of AZD1222 recipients. Mapped onto spike, vaccine-associated CD4 TCRs spanned it and were dominant at 160-218 and 743-854.

Sequenced here: peripheral blood, sampled on day 0 of AZD1222 vaccination. This chain connects TRBV7-9 to TRBJ1-4; tentative D call: TRBD1 (5 bases). The source is an adult in good health. CDR3 DNA sequence: TGTGCCAGCAGCGCCGGGGCCGGTAATGAAAAACTGTTTTTT. This gives the protein CASSAGAGNEKLFF.